This note documents a single TCR beta chain sequence. V trimming: 4 bases; J trimming: 10 bases; junction bases outside the gene matches: 9. This CDR3 has 14 amino acids. Germline values: CDR1 SGHTA, CDR2 FQGNSA. This record belongs to a study of T cell changes during pregnancy in multiple sclerosis. Produced via immunoSEQ multiplex PCR; TCRdb's table is partial and in-frame only. Seen here are tens of thousands of clones, around nine tenths observed once, and the top ten hold roughly 0.21%. The TCR sequence derives from a female donor with multiple sclerosis, enrolled in a pregnancy study. The sample here was CD4+ T cells from peripheral blood mononuclear cells, taken before pregnancy. The chain links TRBV7-2 to TRBJ2-3; 9 bases are shared with TRBD2. This chain's CDR3 is CASSSASGARPQYF. CDR3 coding DNA: TGTGCCAGCAGCTCCGCTAGCGGGGCCCGGCCGCAGTATTTT.